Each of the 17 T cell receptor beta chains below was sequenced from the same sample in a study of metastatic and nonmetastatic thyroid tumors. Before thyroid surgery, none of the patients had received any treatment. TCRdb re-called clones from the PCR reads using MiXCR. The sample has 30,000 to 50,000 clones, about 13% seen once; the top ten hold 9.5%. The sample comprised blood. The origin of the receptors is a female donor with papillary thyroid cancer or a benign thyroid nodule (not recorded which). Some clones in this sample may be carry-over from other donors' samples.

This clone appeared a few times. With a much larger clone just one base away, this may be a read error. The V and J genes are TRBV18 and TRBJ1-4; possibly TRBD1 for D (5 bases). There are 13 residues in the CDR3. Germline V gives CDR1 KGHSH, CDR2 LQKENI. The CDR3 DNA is TGTGCCAGCACACCAAGGGGCGAGGAAAAACTGTTTTTT. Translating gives CASTPRGEEKLFF.

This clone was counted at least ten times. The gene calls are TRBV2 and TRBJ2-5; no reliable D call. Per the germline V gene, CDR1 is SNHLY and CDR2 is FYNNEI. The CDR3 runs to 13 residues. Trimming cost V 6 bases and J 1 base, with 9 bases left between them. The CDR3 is CASRAVGQETQYF. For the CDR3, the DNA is TGTGCCAGCAGGGCGGTGGGCCAAGAGACCCAGTACTTC. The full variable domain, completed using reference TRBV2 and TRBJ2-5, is EPEVTQTPSHQVTQMGQEVILRCVPISNHLYFYWYRQILGQKVEFLVSFYNNEISEKSEIFDDQFSVERPDGSNFTLKIRSTKLEDSAMYFCASRAVGQETQYFGPGTRLLVL.

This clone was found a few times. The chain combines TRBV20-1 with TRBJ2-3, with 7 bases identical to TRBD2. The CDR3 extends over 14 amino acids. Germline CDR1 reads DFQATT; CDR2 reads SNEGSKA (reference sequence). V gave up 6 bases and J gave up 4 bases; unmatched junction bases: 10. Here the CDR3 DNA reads TGCAGTGCGAGTGGGAGGGCCGCCGCAGATACGCAGTATTTT. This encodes CSASGRAAADTQYF.

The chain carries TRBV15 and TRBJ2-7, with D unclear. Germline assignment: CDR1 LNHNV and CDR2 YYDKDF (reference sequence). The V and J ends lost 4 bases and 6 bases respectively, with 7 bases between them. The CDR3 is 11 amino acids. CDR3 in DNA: TGTGCCACCAGCAAGTGGTGCGAGCAGTACTTC. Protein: CATSKWCEQYF.

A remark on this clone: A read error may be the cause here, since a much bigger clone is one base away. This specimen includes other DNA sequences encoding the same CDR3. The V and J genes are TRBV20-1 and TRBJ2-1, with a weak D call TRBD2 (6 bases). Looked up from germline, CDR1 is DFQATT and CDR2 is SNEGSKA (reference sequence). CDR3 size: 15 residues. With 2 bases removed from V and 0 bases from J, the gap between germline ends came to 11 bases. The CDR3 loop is CSARLGGVSYNEQFF. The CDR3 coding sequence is TGCAGTGCTAGATTGGGGGGAGTCTCCTACAATGAGCAGTTCTTC.

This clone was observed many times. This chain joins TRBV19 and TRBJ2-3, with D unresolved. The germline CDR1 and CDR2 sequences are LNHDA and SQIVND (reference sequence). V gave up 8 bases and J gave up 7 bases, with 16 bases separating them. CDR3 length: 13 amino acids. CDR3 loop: CASRVWGRHTQYF. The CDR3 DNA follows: TGTGCCAGTCGAGTATGGGGTAGGCATACGCAGTATTTT.

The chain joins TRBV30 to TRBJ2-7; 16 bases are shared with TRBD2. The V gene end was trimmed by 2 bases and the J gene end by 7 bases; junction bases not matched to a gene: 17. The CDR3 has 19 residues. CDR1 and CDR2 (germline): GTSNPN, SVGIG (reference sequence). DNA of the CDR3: TGTGCCTGGAGTTGGACGGGACTAGCGGGAGGGCCCGCGAGGATAGAGCAGTACTTC. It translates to CAWSWTGLAGGPARIEQYF. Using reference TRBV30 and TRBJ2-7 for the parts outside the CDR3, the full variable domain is SQTIHQWPATLVQPVGSPLSLECTVEGTSNPNLYWYRQAAGRGLQLLFYSVGIGQISSEVPQNLSASRPQDRQFILSSKKLLLSDSGFYLCAWSWTGLAGGPARIEQYFGPGTRLTVT.

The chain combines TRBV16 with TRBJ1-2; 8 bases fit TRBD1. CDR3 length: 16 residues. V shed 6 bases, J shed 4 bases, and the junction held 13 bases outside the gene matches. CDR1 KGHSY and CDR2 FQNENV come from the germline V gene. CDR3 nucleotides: TGTGCCAGCAGACAAGACTGGACAGGGTTAGGCTATGGCTACACCTTC. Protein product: CASRQDWTGLGYGYTF.

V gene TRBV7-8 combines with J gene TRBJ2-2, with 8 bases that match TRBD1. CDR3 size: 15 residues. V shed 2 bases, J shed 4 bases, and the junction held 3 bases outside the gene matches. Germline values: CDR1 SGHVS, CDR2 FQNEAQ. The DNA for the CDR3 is TGTGCCAGCAGCTTACAGGGGGCGGTCACCGGGGAGCTGTTTTTT. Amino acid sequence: CASSLQGAVTGELFF.

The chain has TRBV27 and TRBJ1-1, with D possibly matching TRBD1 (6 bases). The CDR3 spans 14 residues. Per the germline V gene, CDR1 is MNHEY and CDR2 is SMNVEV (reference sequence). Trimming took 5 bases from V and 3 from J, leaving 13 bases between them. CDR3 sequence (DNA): TGTGCCAGCAGTGTCAGGGGAGGGTACACTGAAGCTTTCTTT. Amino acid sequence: CASSVRGGYTEAFF.

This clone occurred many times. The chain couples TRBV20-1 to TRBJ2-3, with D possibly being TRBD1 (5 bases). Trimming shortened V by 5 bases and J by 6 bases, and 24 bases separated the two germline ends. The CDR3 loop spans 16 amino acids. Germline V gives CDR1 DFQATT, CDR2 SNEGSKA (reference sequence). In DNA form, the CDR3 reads TGCAGTGCTCGCCCGAATAGGGCAGGGAAGTGGGATACGCAGTATTTT. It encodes CSARPNRAGKWDTQYF.

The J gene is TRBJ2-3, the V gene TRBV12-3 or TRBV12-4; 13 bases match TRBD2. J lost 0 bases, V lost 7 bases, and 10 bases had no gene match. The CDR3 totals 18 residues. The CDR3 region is CASIPRTSGRVSTDTQYF. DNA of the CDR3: TGTGCCAGCATCCCTCGGACTAGCGGGAGAGTTAGCACAGATACGCAGTATTTT.

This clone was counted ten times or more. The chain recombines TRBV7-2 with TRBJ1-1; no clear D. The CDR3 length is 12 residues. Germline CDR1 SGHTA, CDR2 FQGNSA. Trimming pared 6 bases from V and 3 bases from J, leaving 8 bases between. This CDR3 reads CASSGWYTEAFF. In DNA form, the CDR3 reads TGTGCCAGCAGTGGTTGGTACACTGAAGCTTTCTTT.

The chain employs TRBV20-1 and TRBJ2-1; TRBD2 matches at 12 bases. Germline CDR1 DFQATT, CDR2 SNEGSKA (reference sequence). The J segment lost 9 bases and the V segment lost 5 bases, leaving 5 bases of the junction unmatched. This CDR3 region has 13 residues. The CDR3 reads CSAWTSGTSEQFF. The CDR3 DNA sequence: TGCAGTGCTTGGACTAGCGGGACATCTGAGCAGTTCTTC.

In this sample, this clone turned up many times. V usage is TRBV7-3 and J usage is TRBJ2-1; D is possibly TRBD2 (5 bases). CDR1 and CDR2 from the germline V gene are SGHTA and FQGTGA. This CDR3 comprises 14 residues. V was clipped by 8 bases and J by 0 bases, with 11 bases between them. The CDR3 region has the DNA TGTGCCAGCGGGAGCGGAACCTCCTACAATGAGCAGTTCTTC. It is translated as CASGSGTSYNEQFF.

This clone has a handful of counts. The chain's CDR3 is CASSLVSEETQYF. The CDR3 DNA reads as TGTGCCAGCAGCTTGGTGTCAGAAGAGACCCAGTACTTC. The chain joins TRBV5-6 to TRBJ2-5, with D uncertain. CDR3 length equals 13 residues. Deletions cut 0 bases from V and 3 bases from J, with 6 bases between. CDR1 SGHDT and CDR2 YYEEEE come from the germline V gene. Full variable domain (outside the CDR3, taken from reference TRBV5-6 and TRBJ2-5): DAGVTQSPTHLIKTRGQQVTLRCSPKSGHDTVSWYQQALGQGPQFIFQYYEEEERQRGNFPDRFSGHQFPNYSSELNVNALLLGDSALYLCASSLVSEETQYFGPGTRLLVL.

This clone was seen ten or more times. The CDR3 loop reads CASSGRDNEQFF. In nucleotides, the CDR3 is TGTGCCAGCAGTGGGAGGGACAATGAGCAGTTCTTC. The V gene is TRBV9, the J gene TRBJ2-1; 7 bases map to TRBD2. Germline loops: CDR1 SGDLS, CDR2 YYNGEE. The CDR3 consists of 12 residues. J lost 5 bases, V lost 5 bases, and 1 base had no gene match.